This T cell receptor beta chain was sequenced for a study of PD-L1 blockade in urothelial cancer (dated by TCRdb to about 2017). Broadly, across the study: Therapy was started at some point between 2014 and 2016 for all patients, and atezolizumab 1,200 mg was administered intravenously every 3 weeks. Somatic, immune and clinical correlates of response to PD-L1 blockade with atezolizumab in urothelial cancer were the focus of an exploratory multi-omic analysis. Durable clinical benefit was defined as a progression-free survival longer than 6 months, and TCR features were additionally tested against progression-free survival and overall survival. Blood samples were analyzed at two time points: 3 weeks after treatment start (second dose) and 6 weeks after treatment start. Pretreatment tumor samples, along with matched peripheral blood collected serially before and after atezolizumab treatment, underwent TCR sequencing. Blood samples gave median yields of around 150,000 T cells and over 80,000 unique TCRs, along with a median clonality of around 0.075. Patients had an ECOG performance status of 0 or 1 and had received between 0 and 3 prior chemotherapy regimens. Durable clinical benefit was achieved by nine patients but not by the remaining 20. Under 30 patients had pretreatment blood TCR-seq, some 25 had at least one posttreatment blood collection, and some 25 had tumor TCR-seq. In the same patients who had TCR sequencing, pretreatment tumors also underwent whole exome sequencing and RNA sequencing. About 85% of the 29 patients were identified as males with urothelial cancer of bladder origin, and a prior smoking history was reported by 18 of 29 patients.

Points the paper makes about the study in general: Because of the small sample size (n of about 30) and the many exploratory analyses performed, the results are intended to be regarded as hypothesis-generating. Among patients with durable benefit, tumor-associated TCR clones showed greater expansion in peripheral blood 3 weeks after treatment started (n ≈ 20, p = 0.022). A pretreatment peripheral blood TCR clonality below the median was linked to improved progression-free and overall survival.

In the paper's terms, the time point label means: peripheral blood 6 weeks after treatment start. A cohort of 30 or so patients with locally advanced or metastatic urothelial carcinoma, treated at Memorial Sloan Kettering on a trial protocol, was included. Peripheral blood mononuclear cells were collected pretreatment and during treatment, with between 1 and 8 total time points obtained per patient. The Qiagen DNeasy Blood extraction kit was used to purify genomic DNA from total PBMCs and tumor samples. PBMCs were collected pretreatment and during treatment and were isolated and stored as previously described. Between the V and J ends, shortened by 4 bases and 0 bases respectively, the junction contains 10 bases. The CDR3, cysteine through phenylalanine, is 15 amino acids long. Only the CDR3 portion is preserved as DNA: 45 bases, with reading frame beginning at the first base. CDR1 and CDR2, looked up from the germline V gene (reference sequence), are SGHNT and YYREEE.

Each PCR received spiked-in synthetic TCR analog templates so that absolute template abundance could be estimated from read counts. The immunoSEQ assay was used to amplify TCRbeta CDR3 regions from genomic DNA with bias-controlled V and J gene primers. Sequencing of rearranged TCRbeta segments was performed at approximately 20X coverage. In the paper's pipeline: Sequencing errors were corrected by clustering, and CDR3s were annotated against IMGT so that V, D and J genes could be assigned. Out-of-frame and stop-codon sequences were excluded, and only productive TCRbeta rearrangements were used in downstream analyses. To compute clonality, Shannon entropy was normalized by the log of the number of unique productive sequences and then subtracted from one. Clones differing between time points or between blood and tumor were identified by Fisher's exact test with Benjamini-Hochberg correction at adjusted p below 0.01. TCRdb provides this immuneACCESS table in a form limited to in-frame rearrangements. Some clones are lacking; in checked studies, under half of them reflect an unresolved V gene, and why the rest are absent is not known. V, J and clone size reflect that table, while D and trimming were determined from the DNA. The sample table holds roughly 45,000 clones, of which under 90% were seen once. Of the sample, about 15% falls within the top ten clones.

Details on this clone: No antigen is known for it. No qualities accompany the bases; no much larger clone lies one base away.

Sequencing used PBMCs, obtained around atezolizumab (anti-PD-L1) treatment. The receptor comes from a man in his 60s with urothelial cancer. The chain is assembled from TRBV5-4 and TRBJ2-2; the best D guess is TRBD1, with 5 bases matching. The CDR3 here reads CASSQATANTGELFF. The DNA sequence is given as TGTGCCAGCAGCCAGGCGACAGCGAACACCGGGGAGCTGTTTTTT.